The TCR beta chain under discussion was sequenced for a study of blood T cell repertoires in COVID-19. Across the study: The analysed material was cDNA or gDNA that came from T cells, B-cell-depleted T cells, or PBMCs.

Participants' reported clinical history set cohort assignment. In the 2 weeks before study entry, exposed participants met a COVID-19 case, which was PCR-confirmed or clinician-diagnosed. CDR1 SGHTA and CDR2 FQGTGA come from the germline V gene. Trimming took off 5 bases at V and 2 bases at J, with 13 bases between the two ends. The CDR3 length is 15 residues. TCRdb's copy holds only in-frame clones and misses some; the assay was immunoSEQ multiplex PCR. The repertoire has roughly 400,000 clones, more than 85% of them found once; the top ten carry roughly 0.86%. Sequenced: PBMCs or T cells enriched from blood (not recorded which). This clonotype was obtained from a woman between 40 and 50 years old who had been exposed to COVID-19. The genes are TRBV7-3 and TRBJ1-5, with D unresolved. The CDR3: CASSREGPCNQPQHF. The CDR3 DNA follows: TGTGCCAGCAGCCGGGAAGGGCCATGCAATCAGCCCCAGCATTTT.